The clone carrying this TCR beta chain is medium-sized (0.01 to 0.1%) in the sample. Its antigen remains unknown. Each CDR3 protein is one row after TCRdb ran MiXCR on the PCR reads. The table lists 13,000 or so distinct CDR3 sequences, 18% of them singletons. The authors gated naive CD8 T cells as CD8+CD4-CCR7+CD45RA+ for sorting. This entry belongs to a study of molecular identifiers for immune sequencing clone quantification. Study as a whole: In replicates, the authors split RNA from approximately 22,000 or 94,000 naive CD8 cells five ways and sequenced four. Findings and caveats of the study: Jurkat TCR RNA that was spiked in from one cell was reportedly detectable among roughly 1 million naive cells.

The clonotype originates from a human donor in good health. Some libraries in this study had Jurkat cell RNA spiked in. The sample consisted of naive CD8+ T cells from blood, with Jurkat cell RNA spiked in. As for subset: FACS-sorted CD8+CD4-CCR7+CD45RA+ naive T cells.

The CDR3 nucleotides are TGTGCCAGCAGCGGAGGGGGCCAGCCCAACTACGAGCAGTACTTC. Translated, it gives CASSGGGQPNYEQYF. The V call is TRBV3-1, the J call TRBJ2-7; maybe TRBD1 (7 bases). V lost 5 bases, J lost 3 bases, and 17 bases lay in between. Germline loops: CDR1 LGHDT, CDR2 YNNKEL (reference sequence). This CDR3 contains 15 residues.